The rows below give T cell receptor beta chains drawn from one sample of a study of shared clonotypes between healthy human individuals. The data were produced by immunoSEQ multiplex PCR, yet TCRdb's version contains in-frame clones alone and is incomplete. This table holds 450,000 to 650,000 clones, around 78% found once. Sequencing used PBMCs. These TCRs come from a middle-aged woman in good health. Some clones in this sample may be carry-over from other donors' samples. CDR3s include the opening cysteine and the closing phenylalanine or tryptophan. D genes are given only for firm matches. For some rows the clone size is stated as once, few or many, or as a class when expanded; others skip it.

D gene,V gene,clone size,J gene,CDR3 DNA,CDR3 protein
-,TRBV11-2,-,TRBJ2-1,TGTGCCAGCAGCCAAGAGGTTCAGGGCGAGCAGTTCTTC,CASSQEVQGEQFF
-,TRBV2,-,TRBJ2-3,TGTGCCAGCAGGACGGATACAGATACGCAGTATTTT,CASRTDTDTQYF
-,TRBV5-1,-,TRBJ1-2,TGCGCCAGCAGCTTGGGGTCAGGGTGGGGCTACACCTTC,CASSLGSGWGYTF
-,TRBV6-5,-,TRBJ1-2,TGTGCCAGCGCCACCGGGACGGATTACTATGGCTACACCTTC,CASATGTDYYGYTF
TRBD1,TRBV5-1,many,TRBJ2-3,TGCGCCAGCAGCTTGTGGGGGCAGGGGGGCACAGATACGCAGTATTTT,CASSLWGQGGTDTQYF
-,TRBV6-6,-,TRBJ2-7,TGTGCCAGCAGTGCCCAGGGGAAGCAGAGTAAAGAGCAGTACTTC,CASSAQGKQSKEQYF
-,TRBV2,-,TRBJ1-4,TGTGCCAGCAGTGATCGGGGTTTTGGCACTAATGAAAAACTGTTTTTT,CASSDRGFGTNEKLFF
-,TRBV6-6,-,TRBJ1-1,TGTGCCAGCAGTTACGATGGACCCAACCGGGACACTGAAGCTTTCTTT,CASSYDGPNRDTEAFF
-,TRBV19,-,TRBJ2-7,TGTGCCAGTAGTAGGACACGAGGCTACGAGCAGTACTTC,CASSRTRGYEQYF
-,TRBV28,-,TRBJ2-7,TGTGCCAGCAGCCGGGGGATCTACGAGCAGTACTTC,CASSRGIYEQYF
-,TRBV5-4,-,TRBJ1-1,TGTGCCAGCAGCTTGGAATCGGGGGGCACTGAAGCTTTCTTT,CASSLESGGTEAFF
TRBD2,TRBV10-3,-,TRBJ2-7,TGTGCCATCAGTGACCTGGCTCGTGGGAGGGCCTACGAGCAGTACTTC,CAISDLARGRAYEQYF
TRBD2,TRBV5-6,-,TRBJ2-6,TGTGCCAGCAGCTTGACTGGCGGGAGAATATTTGGGGCCAACGTCCTGACTTTC,CASSLTGGRIFGANVLTF
-,TRBV2,-,TRBJ2-7,TGTGCCAGCAGTGGCGGATTCTACGAGCAGTACTTC,CASSGGFYEQYF
-,TRBV6-1,-,TRBJ2-1,TGTGCCAGCAGTGAAGGATTGCGGAACAATGAGCAGTTCTTC,CASSEGLRNNEQFF
-,TRBV6-5,-,TRBJ1-3,TGTGCCAGCAGTTACTCGGACGGAGGTGGCGTCACCATATATTTT,CASSYSDGGGVTIYF
-,TRBV27,-,TRBJ2-7,TGTGCCAGCAGCCCTGGGACACTTTACGAGCAGTACTTC,CASSPGTLYEQYF
TRBD2,TRBV7-8,few,TRBJ2-5,TGTGCCAGCAGCTTAGAGGGACTAGTATTAGAGACCCAGTACTTC,CASSLEGLVLETQYF
-,TRBV28,-,TRBJ1-2,TGTGCCAGCAGTTTAGACCTACAGCCCGCCGGAACCTTC,CASSLDLQPAGTF
-,TRBV4-1,-,TRBJ2-2,TGCGCCAGCAGCCAATCAGCGGTGAGGGACACCGGGGAGCTGTTTTTT,CASSQSAVRDTGELFF
TRBD2,TRBV28,-,TRBJ2-5,TGTGCCAGCAGTTTAGGGGGACTAGGGGGCCAAGAGACCCAGTACTTC,CASSLGGLGGQETQYF
TRBD1,TRBV29-1,-,TRBJ1-1,TGCAGCGCGGACAGGGGGATTATGAACACTGGAGCTTTCTTT,CSADRGIMNTGAFF
TRBD2,TRBV4-1,few,TRBJ2-1,TGCGCCAGCAGCCAAGATCGTTATCTAGCGGGAGGGGGGGACAATGAGCAGTTCTTC,CASSQDRYLAGGGDNEQFF
-,TRBV27,-,TRBJ2-1,TGTGCCAGCAGTTTAAATCAGGCGGGTGAGCAGTTCTTC,CASSLNQAGEQFF
-,TRBV5-1,-,TRBJ2-3,TGCGCCAGCAGCTTGGACGGGGTCACAGATACGCAGTATTTT,CASSLDGVTDTQYF
-,TRBV9,-,TRBJ1-5,TGTGCCAGCAGCGTAGGACAAAGCAATCAGCCCCAGCATTTT,CASSVGQSNQPQHF
-,TRBV19,-,TRBJ2-3,TGTGCCAGTAGTATCGCCACCACAGATACGCAGTATTTT,CASSIATTDTQYF
-,TRBV30,once,TRBJ2-7,TGTGCCTCCGGGGCCGCTAGAGATTACAGCTCCTACGAGCAGTACTTC,CASGAARDYSSYEQYF
TRBD2,TRBV11-2,-,TRBJ2-1,TGTGCCAGCAGCTTTTCTAGGAAGGCGGGAGTAGCCCATGAGCAGTTCTTC,CASSFSRKAGVAHEQFF
-,TRBV18,-,TRBJ2-5,TGTGCCAGCTCACCAATGGCACGAGGGGAGACCCAGTACTTC,CASSPMARGETQYF
-,TRBV6-1,-,TRBJ1-3,TGTGCCAGCAGGGTGGAAGAGGCTGGAAACACCATATATTTT,CASRVEEAGNTIYF
TRBD1,TRBV18,few,TRBJ2-5,TGTGCCAGCTCACCGGGGACAGCTCAAGAGACCCAGTACTTC,CASSPGTAQETQYF
-,TRBV4-3,-,TRBJ2-2,TGCGCCAGCAGCCAAGATGTGGGAACCGGGGAGCTGTTTTTT,CASSQDVGTGELFF
-,TRBV7-9,-,TRBJ2-1,TGTGCCAGCAGCTTAGATGGCGGGACCTACAATGAGCAGTTCTTC,CASSLDGGTYNEQFF
TRBD2,TRBV19,-,TRBJ2-1,TGTGCCAGTAGTAAGGCGGGAGCGGTTAATGAGCAGTTCTTC,CASSKAGAVNEQFF
-,TRBV12-5,-,TRBJ2-2,TGTGCTAGTGGTTTGGTCACCGGGTGGGGGTACATGAACACCGGGGAGCTGTTTTTT,CASGLVTGWGYMNTGELFF
-,TRBV5-6,once,TRBJ2-7,TGTGCCAGCAGCTTGGTATTGGACAGCCCTCCCTACGAGCAGTACTTC,CASSLVLDSPPYEQYF
-,TRBV28,-,TRBJ1-1,TGTGCCAGCAGTTTATGGATTCCCGCGGCTACGGGCCCTGAAGCTTTCTTT,CASSLWIPAATGPEAFF
TRBD2,TRBV7-2,-,TRBJ2-7,TGTGCCAGCAGCCCGGGACTAGCGGCCTACGAGCAGTACTTC,CASSPGLAAYEQYF
TRBD1,TRBV25-1,few,TRBJ2-1,TGTGCCAGCAGCGAACCACGACAGGGCTCCTACAATGAGCAGTTCTTC,CASSEPRQGSYNEQFF
TRBD1,TRBV15,-,TRBJ2-2,TGTGCCACCAGCCAGCAGAGGTGGGGGACTGCAGGGGGCTCCGGGGAGCTGTTTTTT,CATSQQRWGTAGGSGELFF
-,TRBV5-6,-,TRBJ2-7,TGTGCCAGCAGCTGGAGGACAGCCCGATACGAGCAGTACTTC,CASSWRTARYEQYF
TRBD2,TRBV27,-,TRBJ2-1,TGTGCCAGCAGTTTCCGACTAGCGGGGCTCAATGAGCAGTTCTTC,CASSFRLAGLNEQFF
-,TRBV27,-,TRBJ1-2,TGTGCCAGCAGTTTACGTAACGGGGTGGGCTATGGCTACACCTTC,CASSLRNGVGYGYTF
-,TRBV19,once,TRBJ2-1,TGTGCCAGTAGTCCCCGATTCAATGAGCAGTTCTTC,CASSPRFNEQFF
-,TRBV10-3,-,TRBJ1-1,TGTGCCATCAGTGAGCCGGGGCCCCCCATGAACACTGAAGCTTTCTTT,CAISEPGPPMNTEAFF
-,TRBV27,-,TRBJ1-2,TGTGCCAGCAGTTTAAGATCGGGGGACTATGGCTACACCTTC,CASSLRSGDYGYTF
-,TRBV7-2,few,TRBJ1-3,TGTGCCAGCAGTACAGGCTCTGGAAACACCATATATTTT,CASSTGSGNTIYF
-,TRBV25-1,many,TRBJ2-7,TGTGCCAGCAGTGGGGCCTACGAGCAGTACTTC,CASSGAYEQYF
TRBD1,TRBV6-6,-,TRBJ1-1,TGTGCCAGCAGCCGCGCGGGACAGAAGAACACTGAAGCTTTCTTT,CASSRAGQKNTEAFF
-,TRBV30,-,TRBJ2-2,TGTGCCTGGAGTGTTTCCCCTGCCGGGGAGCTGTTTTTT,CAWSVSPAGELFF
-,TRBV29-1,-,TRBJ2-2,TGCAGCGTTGAATCGAGCACGAACACCGGGGAGCTGTTTTTT,CSVESSTNTGELFF
-,TRBV16,-,TRBJ1-5,TGTGCCAGCACCCAAGAAGTTTCGGGTCAGCCCCAGCATTTT,CASTQEVSGQPQHF
TRBD1,TRBV6-6,-,TRBJ1-5,TGTGCCAGCAGTCTATCGGACAGGGCAGGGGATCAGCCCCAGCATTTT,CASSLSDRAGDQPQHF
TRBD2,TRBV15,-,TRBJ2-1,TGTGCCACCAGCAGAGATACCGGGACTAGCGGAAACAATGAGCAGTTCTTC,CATSRDTGTSGNNEQFF
-,TRBV7-9,-,TRBJ2-7,TGTGCCAGCAGCCCGCGGACCCGCTACGAGCAGTACTTC,CASSPRTRYEQYF
TRBD1,TRBV20-1,few,TRBJ1-2,TGCAGTGCTAACGGACAGGTCGCCTACACCTTC,CSANGQVAYTF
-,TRBV18,-,TRBJ1-1,TGTGCCAGCTCACCAGGAGCCCAACTCACTGAAGCTTTCTTT,CASSPGAQLTEAFF